This is a list of T cell receptor beta chains from one sample in a study of T cell responses to AZD1222 COVID-19 vaccine. Profiling relied on immunoSEQ multiplex PCR, and the TCRdb table lists in-frame clones only, not all of them. Among approximately 190,000 clones, around 93% were seen once, and the ten largest hold roughly 8.4%. Sequenced here: peripheral blood, sampled on day 0 of AZD1222 vaccination. The receptors shown here come from an adult in good health. The conserved cysteine and the conserved F or W are not part of the CDR3 here.

TRBV12-3/TRBV12-4 ASSSFSNQPQH
TRBV7-2 ASSLTNEQY
TRBV5-1 ASSLGRGQGREKLF
TRBV2 ASLHNEQF
TRBV19 ASTRGGQGYGYT
TRBV19 ASSMRHGRGEKLF
TRBV5-6 ASSRDRGITGELF
TRBV28 ASRLTWGRSYEQY
TRBV7-8 ASSLGLAVNTGELF
TRBV27 ASRVANEKLF
TRBV28 ASRVPVNEQF
TRBV7-2 ASSLFPGELF
TRBV3-1/TRBV3-2 ASSQAHLANQPQH
TRBV30 AWSVLEPSSYNEQF
TRBV11-2 ASSLEPGQGLYEQY
TRBV9 ASSPGVAGVNEQY
TRBV7-8 ASSPRPGGYNTGELF
TRBV27 ASSLSMTSLYEQY
TRBV6-1 ASSEARGGEQF
TRBV15 ATSRDTRTGETQY